The 30 T cell receptor beta chains presented below share a single source sample, sequenced in a study of T cells in Graves' hyperthyroidism and ophthalmopathy. Amplified regions were TCR beta CDR3 sequences from RNA transcripts. HTBI primers were the set used in a first-round RT-PCR of the TCR CDR3. TCRdb passed the multiplex PCR reads through MiXCR, listing each CDR3 protein once. The sample comprises approximately 400,000 distinct CDR3 sequences, about a fifth of which are singletons, and 40% rests with the top ten. Sequenced sample: blood. The receptors shown here come from a man between 18 and 29 years old with Graves' ophthalmopathy.

This clonotype was seen a few times. The V and J genes are TRBV2 and TRBJ1-1, with 8 bases fitting TRBD1. CDR1 and CDR2 from the germline V gene are SNHLY and FYNNEI. This CDR3 contains 19 residues. V shed 5 bases, J shed 3 bases, and the junction held 20 bases outside the gene matches. In nucleotides, the CDR3 is TGTGCCAGCAGTCGGGGGGCGAGGACAGGGACATCAGTCGACACTGAAGCTTTCTTT. Translating it yields CASSRGARTGTSVDTEAFF.

This clonotype occurred once. This chain links TRBV7-9 with TRBJ2-1, with 11 bases identical to TRBD2. V lost 6 bases to trimming and J lost 2 bases; unmatched junction nucleotides: 12. The CDR3 has 18 residues. Germline V lookup: CDR1 SEHNR, CDR2 FQNEAQ (reference sequence). DNA for the CDR3: TGTGCCAGCAGTCGGGACTCTAGCGGGAGGAGTCCCTACAATGAGCAGTTCTTC. Translation gives CASSRDSSGRSPYNEQFF. The whole variable domain, remainder taken from reference TRBV7-9 and TRBJ2-1, is DTGVSQNPRHKITKRGQNVTFRCDPISEHNRLYWYRQTLGQGPEFLTYFQNEAQLEKSRLLSDRFSAERPKGSFSTLEIQRTEQGDSAMYLCASSRDSSGRSPYNEQFFGPGTRLTVL.

This clonotype was recorded at least ten times. The rearrangement links TRBV11-2 to TRBJ2-1, with D maybe TRBD2 (7 bases). V lost 5 bases and J lost 2, with 16 bases in between. CDR1 SGHAT and CDR2 FQNNGV come from the germline V gene. This CDR3 is built from 16 residues. As DNA, the CDR3 is TGTGCCAGCAGCCAGCTTGGGGGGGGGCCCTACAATGAGCAGTTCTTC. It codes for CASSQLGGGPYNEQFF.

The gene calls are TRBV2 and TRBJ2-3, with TRBD2 identical over 7 bases. V was pared by 6 bases and J by 11 bases, with 14 bases of the junction left unmatched. This CDR3 is 14 amino acids long. Germline loops: CDR1 SNHLY, CDR2 FYNNEI. CDR3 DNA: TGTGCCAGCAGCCCCGGACTAGTGACGGGTGGGCAGTATTTT. Its protein product is CASSPGLVTGGQYF.

This clonotype was detected many times. The chain uses TRBV3-1 and TRBJ1-1; the D gene is possibly TRBD1 (6 bases). The CDR3 is 14 residues long. CDR1 and CDR2 from the germline V gene are LGHDT and YNNKEL (reference sequence). Trimming removed 4 bases at V and 5 bases at J, with 14 bases between. This CDR3 reads CASSRTYRDTEAFF. In DNA, the CDR3 is TGTGCCAGCAGCCGAACCTACAGGGATACTGAAGCTTTCTTT.

The chain carries TRBV11-2 and TRBJ2-3, with D hard to call. V gave up 5 bases and J gave up 3 bases, with 18 bases separating them. CDR1 SGHAT and CDR2 FQNNGV come from the germline V gene. CDR3 length: 16 residues. The CDR3: CASSPGTQPRTDTQYF. CDR3 bases: TGTGCCAGCAGCCCCGGCACCCAGCCGAGAACAGATACGCAGTATTTT.

The genes are TRBV3-1 and TRBJ2-5; 9 bases are shared with TRBD1. From germline, CDR1 is LGHDT and CDR2 YNNKEL (reference sequence). The CDR3 length is 16 residues. Trimming at V came to 4 bases and at J to 5 bases, leaving 11 bases not matched to a gene. The CDR3 protein is CASSRISGTGRETQYF. CDR3 in DNA: TGTGCCAGCAGCCGGATCTCCGGGACAGGGCGGGAGACCCAGTACTTC.

This clonotype turned up a few times. The V call is TRBV13, the J call TRBJ2-5, with D tentatively TRBD1 (6 bases). Germline CDR1 and CDR2: PRHDT and FYEKMQ (reference sequence). V was trimmed by 4 bases and J by 0 bases, leaving 12 bases between them. The CDR3 runs 15 residues. CDR3 in amino acids: CASSSQGLYQETQYF. CDR3 coding DNA: TGTGCCAGCAGCTCACAGGGCCTGTACCAAGAGACCCAGTACTTC. Based on the CDR3 plus reference TRBV13 and TRBJ2-5, the full variable domain is AAGVIQSPRHLIKEKRETATLKCYPIPRHDTVYWYQQGPGQDPQFLISFYEKMQSDKGSIPDRFSAQQFSDYHSELNMSSLELGDSALYFCASSSQGLYQETQYFGPGTRLLVL.

This clonotype was counted only a few times. This chain connects TRBV6-1 to TRBJ1-2, with a possible D match to TRBD1 (6 bases). Germline CDR1 MNHNS, CDR2 SASEGT. The CDR3 consists of 14 residues. V lost 4 bases and J lost 7, with 16 bases in between. CDR3 bases: TGTGCCAGCAGTGTCCTAACGGGGGCCGGTGGCTACACCTTC. Its translation is CASSVLTGAGGYTF.

This chain uses TRBV20-1 with TRBJ2-1, with D possibly TRBD2 on 6 matching bases. This CDR3 comprises 13 residues. CDR1 is DFQATT, CDR2 SNEGSKA, per germline (reference sequence). Trimming removed 6 bases at V and 9 bases at J, with 18 bases between. The CDR3 sequence: CSALTLGGFEQFF. CDR3 sequence (DNA): TGCAGTGCGCTCACTTTGGGGGGTTTTGAGCAGTTCTTC.

The rearrangement joins TRBV6-1 to TRBJ2-1; D is undetermined. V was shortened by 7 bases and J by 0 bases, with 10 bases between the two germline ends. CDR1 MNHNS and CDR2 SASEGT come from the germline V gene. This CDR3 contains 14 residues. CDR3 protein: CASIGSSSYNEQFF. CDR3 DNA: TGTGCCAGCATCGGTTCTAGCTCCTACAATGAGCAGTTCTTC.

This clonotype appeared a few times. V usage is TRBV20-1 and J usage is TRBJ1-5; a possible D gene is TRBD1 (5 bases). V lost 5 bases to trimming and J lost 2 bases, with 16 bases between them. The CDR3 has 15 amino acids. Germline V gene sequence: CDR1 DFQATT, CDR2 SNEGSKA (reference sequence). This chain's CDR3 is CSAPRTGEGNQPQHF. For the CDR3, the DNA is TGCAGTGCTCCCCGCACGGGGGAGGGCAATCAGCCCCAGCATTTT.

The chain is built from TRBV6-1 and TRBJ1-1; D is possibly TRBD1 (6 bases). Germline loops: CDR1 MNHNS, CDR2 SASEGT. There are 16 residues in the CDR3. Trimming pared 4 bases from V and 4 bases from J, leaving 19 bases between. Here the CDR3 DNA reads TGTGCCAGCAGTGTTTTCGGGGGGGCGGGGACCACTGAAGCTTTCTTT. Protein: CASSVFGGAGTTEAFF.

At least ten counts were recorded for this clonotype. The chain is built from TRBV6-2 or TRBV6-3 and TRBJ1-6, with D unclear. This CDR3 spans 12 amino acids. Germline V gene sequence: CDR1 MNHEY, CDR2 SVGEGT. Trimming took 4 bases from V and 4 from J, leaving 2 bases between them. The CDR3 reads CASSLYNSPLHF. The CDR3 nucleotides read TGTGCCAGCAGTTTGTATAATTCACCCCTCCACTTT.

This chain uses TRBV9 with TRBJ2-2; 10 nucleotides match TRBD1. The length of the CDR3 is 16 residues. CDR1 and CDR2 from the germline V gene are SGDLS and YYNGEE. Trimming cost V 3 bases and J 6 bases; bases outside gene matches: 8. The CDR3 bases are TGTGCCAGCAGCGCCCCGGGACAGGGGAGGTCCGGGGAGCTGTTTTTT. This encodes CASSAPGQGRSGELFF.

This clonotype was seen ten or more times. V and J are TRBV2 and TRBJ2-7; the D is unclear. Deletions cut 6 bases from V and 3 bases from J, with 9 bases between. This CDR3 contains 12 residues. CDR1 and CDR2 (germline): SNHLY, FYNNEI. The CDR3 region is CASREKVYEQYF. The CDR3 DNA follows: TGTGCCAGCAGGGAAAAAGTCTACGAGCAGTACTTC.

In this sample, this clonotype turned up many times. The chain links TRBV7-9 to TRBJ2-7; 11 bases agree with TRBD2. CDR3 length: 15 amino acids. Germline V lookup: CDR1 SEHNR, CDR2 FQNEAQ (reference sequence). Trimming at V came to 3 bases and at J to 3 bases, leaving 4 bases not matched to a gene. The CDR3 DNA sequence: TGTGCCAGCAGCTTTAGACTAGCGGGGAGCTACGAGCAGTACTTC. It translates to CASSFRLAGSYEQYF.

A few counts support this clonotype. CDR3 sequence: CASPKLGGTGELFF. The CDR3 DNA follows: TGTGCCAGCCCAAAACTCGGGGGGACCGGGGAGCTGTTTTTT. The rearrangement links TRBV7-9 to TRBJ2-2; 7 bases agree with TRBD2. Trimming at V came to 8 bases and at J to 5 bases, leaving 8 bases not matched to a gene. CDR3 size: 14 residues. Germline CDR1 SEHNR, CDR2 FQNEAQ (reference sequence). Full variable domain (missing parts from reference TRBV7-9 and TRBJ2-2): DTGVSQNPRHKITKRGQNVTFRCDPISEHNRLYWYRQTLGQGPEFLTYFQNEAQLEKSRLLSDRFSAERPKGSFSTLEIQRTEQGDSAMYLCASPKLGGTGELFFGEGSRLTVL.

This clonotype was seen at least ten times. The genes are TRBV6-1 and TRBJ1-1, with D possibly being TRBD1 (6 bases). Trimming left V 5 bases short and J 1 base short, with 20 bases between. CDR1 is MNHNS, CDR2 SASEGT, per germline. The CDR3 totals 17 residues. The DNA of the CDR3 is TGTGCCAGCAGTTTTTACCCCTACCCGGGACAGAACACTGAAGCTTTCTTT. It encodes CASSFYPYPGQNTEAFF.

This clonotype appeared many times. This sequence joins TRBV3-1 and TRBJ2-6; no reliable D call. Germline lookup yields CDR1 LGHDT and CDR2 YNNKEL (reference sequence). The CDR3 is made up of 16 amino acids. Trimming cost V 1 base and J 0 bases, with 7 bases left between them. CDR3 residues: CASSQVGSSGANVLTF. CDR3 bases: TGTGCCAGCAGCCAAGTTGGCAGCTCTGGGGCCAACGTCCTGACTTTC. Drawing the rest from reference TRBV3-1 and TRBJ2-6, the complete variable domain is DTAVSQTPKYLVTQMGNDKSIKCEQNLGHDTMYWYKQDSKKFLKIMFSYNNKELIINETVPNRFSPKSPDKAHLNLHINSLELGDSAVYFCASSQVGSSGANVLTFGAGSRLTVL.

This clonotype was found many times. The chain joins TRBV27 to TRBJ1-1; maybe TRBD1 (5 bases). Germline V gene data show CDR1 as MNHEY and CDR2 as SMNVEV (reference sequence). The CDR3 consists of 15 residues. V was clipped by 7 bases and J by 6 bases, with 21 bases between them. The CDR3 spells CASTPGDSGSSEAFF. The CDR3 nucleotides are TGTGCCAGCACCCCGGGGGACTCCGGGAGTTCTGAAGCTTTCTTT.

The table lists this clonotype with a few counts. The chain combines TRBV24-1 with TRBJ2-3, with a weak D call TRBD1 (5 bases). With 7 bases removed from V and 3 bases from J, the gap between germline ends came to 10 bases. CDR3 size: 13 residues. Germline CDR1 is KGHDR and CDR2 is SFDVKD. The CDR3 spells CATREPGTDTQYF. The CDR3 DNA follows: TGTGCCACCAGGGAACCAGGGACAGATACGCAGTATTTT.

At least ten counts were recorded for this clonotype. The V and J genes are TRBV7-2 and TRBJ2-1; D is unclear. This CDR3 region has 13 residues. V was pared by 1 base and J by 8 bases, with 9 bases between. Germline assignment: CDR1 SGHTA and CDR2 FQGNSA. The CDR3 protein is CASSLGAIDEQFF. As DNA, the CDR3 is TGTGCCAGCAGCTTAGGGGCCATAGATGAGCAGTTCTTC.

A word on this clonotype: Since the CDR3 does not end with the conserved phenylalanine or tryptophan, this likely comes from a read error. The V call is TRBV12-5, the J call TRBJ2-7, with a possible D match to TRBD2 (5 bases). Germline CDR1 is LGHNT and CDR2 is FRNRAP. The CDR3 consists of 15 residues. Trimming removed 0 bases from V and 3 bases from J, with 12 bases in between. The CDR3 bases are TGTGCTAGTGGTTTGGTACGGCTAGCCCACTACGAGCAGTACTCC. Protein: CASGLVRLAHYEQYS.

This clonotype was recorded a few times. The chain has TRBV7-9 and TRBJ1-6; tentatively, D is TRBD1 (5 bases). CDR3 length: 17 residues. The V end was cut by 1 base, the J end by 6 bases, with 16 bases between. Per germline, CDR1 SEHNR and CDR2 FQNEAQ (reference sequence). The CDR3 region has the DNA TGTGCCAGCAGCTTAGTAGGGGATTTTATCCCTAATTCACCCCTCCACTTT. It is translated as CASSLVGDFIPNSPLHF.

The V gene is TRBV7-9, the J gene TRBJ2-7, with D perhaps matching TRBD1 (6 bases). CDR3 length: 15 residues. The ends were cut back, 1 base at V and 0 bases at J, with 10 bases in the middle. In germline, CDR1 is SEHNR, CDR2 FQNEAQ (reference sequence). Here the CDR3 DNA reads TGTGCCAGCAGCTTAGGGGACACAAGCTCCTACGAGCAGTACTTC. It is translated as CASSLGDTSSYEQYF. The full variable domain, its missing parts supplied by reference TRBV7-9 and TRBJ2-7, is DTGVSQNPRHKITKRGQNVTFRCDPISEHNRLYWYRQTLGQGPEFLTYFQNEAQLEKSRLLSDRFSAERPKGSFSTLEIQRTEQGDSAMYLCASSLGDTSSYEQYFGPGTRLTVT.

This clonotype has a handful of counts. This chain uses TRBV27 with TRBJ1-1, with TRBD1 matching over 10 bases. This CDR3 contains 14 residues. The germline gives CDR1 MNHEY, CDR2 SMNVEV (reference sequence). Losses at the gene ends were 5 bases for V and 4 bases for J; bases not matched to a gene: 4. In DNA form, the CDR3 reads TGTGCCAGCAGTAACCGGACAGGGGGCACTGAAGCTTTCTTT. Protein product: CASSNRTGGTEAFF.

This clonotype was seen a few times. J is TRBJ2-2 and V is TRBV12-3 or TRBV12-4; 8 bases fit TRBD1. The CDR3 has 16 amino acids. Losses at the gene ends were 3 bases for V and 3 bases for J; bases not matched to a gene: 6. The CDR3 here is CASSFLGQGYTGELFF. The CDR3 DNA is TGTGCCAGCAGTTTCCTAGGACAGGGATACACCGGGGAGCTGTTTTTT.

This clonotype has a count of ten or more. CDR3 bases: TGTGCCAGCATCGATCCCGGGGGTAGTCAAGAGACCCAGTACTTC. Protein sequence: CASIDPGGSQETQYF. The chain combines TRBV6-1 with TRBJ2-5; possibly TRBD2 for D (6 bases). The CDR3 runs 15 residues. The V gene lost 7 bases and the J gene lost 2 bases, with 17 bases spanning the gap. CDR1 MNHNS and CDR2 SASEGT come from the germline V gene.

As to this clonotype: One junction end does not reproduce the germline sequence, and a read error may be involved. The chain couples TRBV19 to TRBJ1-6; D not certain. Germline V gene sequence: CDR1 LNHDA, CDR2 SQIVND (reference sequence). The CDR3 has 12 residues. The chain's CDR3 is CASNTYNSPLHF. The CDR3 DNA is TGTGCTAGTAATACCTATAATTCACCCCTCCACTTT.